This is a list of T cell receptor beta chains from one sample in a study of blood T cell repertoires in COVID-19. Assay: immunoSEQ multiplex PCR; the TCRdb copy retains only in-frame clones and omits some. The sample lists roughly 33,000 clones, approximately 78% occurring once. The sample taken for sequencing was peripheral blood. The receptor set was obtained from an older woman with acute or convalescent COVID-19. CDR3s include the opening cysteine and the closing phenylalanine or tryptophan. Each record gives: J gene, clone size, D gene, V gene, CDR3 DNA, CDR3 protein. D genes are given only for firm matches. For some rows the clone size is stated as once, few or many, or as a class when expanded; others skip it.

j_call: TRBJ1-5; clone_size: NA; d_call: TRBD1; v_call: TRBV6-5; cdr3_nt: TGTGCCAGCATCGAACAGGGGGCAATACGTCAGCCCCAGCATTTT; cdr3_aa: CASIEQGAIRQPQHF
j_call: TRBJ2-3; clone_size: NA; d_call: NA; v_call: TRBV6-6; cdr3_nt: TGTGCCAGCAGTTACGGGAGGGGGGGCCCTACAGATACGCAGTATTTT; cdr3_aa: CASSYGRGGPTDTQYF
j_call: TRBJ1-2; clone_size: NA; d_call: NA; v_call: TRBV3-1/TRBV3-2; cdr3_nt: TGTGCCAGCAGCCCGCAAATCGACGGGTACTATGGCTACACCTTC; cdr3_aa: CASSPQIDGYYGYTF
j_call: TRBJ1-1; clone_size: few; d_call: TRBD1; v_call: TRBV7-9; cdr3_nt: TGTGCCACAGACCGGACAGGGCTTGATGAAGCTTTCTTT; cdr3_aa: CATDRTGLDEAFF
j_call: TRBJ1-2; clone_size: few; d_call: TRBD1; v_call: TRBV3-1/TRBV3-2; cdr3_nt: TGTGCCAGCAGCCGCAGGGGGAAAGACTATGGCTACACCTTC; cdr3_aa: CASSRRGKDYGYTF
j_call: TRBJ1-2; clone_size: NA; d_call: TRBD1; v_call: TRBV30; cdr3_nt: TGTGCCTGGAGCCCGCAGACAGGGAACTATGGCTACACCTTC; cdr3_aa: CAWSPQTGNYGYTF
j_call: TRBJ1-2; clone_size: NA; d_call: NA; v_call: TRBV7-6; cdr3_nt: TGTGCCAGTGGTACAGACACCTTC; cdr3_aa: CASGTDTF
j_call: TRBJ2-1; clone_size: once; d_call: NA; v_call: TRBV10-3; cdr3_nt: TGTGCCATCAGTGGCGGGGGCTATAGTGATGAGCAGTTCTTC; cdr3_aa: CAISGGGYSDEQFF
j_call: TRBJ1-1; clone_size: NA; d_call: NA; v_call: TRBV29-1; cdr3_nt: TGCAGCGTTGCCAGGGCGAACACTGAAGCTTTCTTT; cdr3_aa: CSVARANTEAFF
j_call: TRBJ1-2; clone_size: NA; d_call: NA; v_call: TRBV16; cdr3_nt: TGTGCCAGCAGCCAGAGAAAAGGGGGGGAAGACTATTATGGCTACACCTTC; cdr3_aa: CASSQRKGGEDYYGYTF
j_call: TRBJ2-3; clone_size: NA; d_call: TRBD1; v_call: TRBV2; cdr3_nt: TGTGCCAGCGCCGGACAGGGGGCTACAGATACGCAGTATTTT; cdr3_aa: CASAGQGATDTQYF
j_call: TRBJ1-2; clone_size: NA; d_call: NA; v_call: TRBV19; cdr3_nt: TGTGCCAGTAGTATGGTGGGAGTCTATGGCTACACCTTC; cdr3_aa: CASSMVGVYGYTF
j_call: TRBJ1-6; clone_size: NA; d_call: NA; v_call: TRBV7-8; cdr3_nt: TGTGCCAGCAGCTTAACCGACGGGTCACCCCTCCACTTT; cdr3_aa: CASSLTDGSPLHF
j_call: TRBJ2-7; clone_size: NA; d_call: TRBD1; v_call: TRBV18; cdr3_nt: TGTGCCAGCTCACGGGGACAGGGCTTCTTCGCGCAGTACTTC; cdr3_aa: CASSRGQGFFAQYF
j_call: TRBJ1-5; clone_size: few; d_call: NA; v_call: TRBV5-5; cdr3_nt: TGTGCCAGCAGCTTGGGGCAGGGCTATAATCAGCCCCAGCATTTT; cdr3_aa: CASSLGQGYNQPQHF
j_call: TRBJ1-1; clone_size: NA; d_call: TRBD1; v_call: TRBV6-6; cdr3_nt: TGTGCCAGCACGGGACAGCCTTACGGAGGCACTGAAGCTTTCTTT; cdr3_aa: CASTGQPYGGTEAFF
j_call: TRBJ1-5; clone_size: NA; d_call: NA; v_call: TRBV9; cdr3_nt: TGTGCCAGCAGCAGAGGTTATAGCAATCAGCCCCAGCATTTT; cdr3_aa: CASSRGYSNQPQHF
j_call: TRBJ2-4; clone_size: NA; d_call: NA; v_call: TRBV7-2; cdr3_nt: TGTGCCAGCAGCGAAGACTGGGCCACAGGCATTCAGTACTTC; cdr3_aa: CASSEDWATGIQYF
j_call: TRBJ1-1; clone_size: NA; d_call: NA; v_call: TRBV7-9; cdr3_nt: TGTGCCAGCAGTTTAGACGGACTTGAAGCTTTCTTT; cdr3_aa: CASSLDGLEAFF
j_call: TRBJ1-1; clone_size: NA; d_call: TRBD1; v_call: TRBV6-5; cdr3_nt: TGTGCCAGCAGTCCCGGGACAGGGGAAACTGAAGCTTTCTTT; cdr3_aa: CASSPGTGETEAFF
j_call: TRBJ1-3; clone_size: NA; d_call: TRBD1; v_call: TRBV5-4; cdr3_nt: TGTGCCAGCAGCCGGACAGGGGGCACGGGAAACACCATATATTTT; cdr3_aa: CASSRTGGTGNTIYF
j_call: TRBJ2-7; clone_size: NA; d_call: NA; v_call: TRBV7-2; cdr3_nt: TGTGCCAGCAGCTTAGCGTTATACGAGCAGTACTTC; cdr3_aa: CASSLALYEQYF
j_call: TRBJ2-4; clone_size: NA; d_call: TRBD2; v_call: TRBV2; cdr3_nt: TGTGCCAGCTCGCCGGGGGGCAAAAACATTCAGTACTTC; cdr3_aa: CASSPGGKNIQYF
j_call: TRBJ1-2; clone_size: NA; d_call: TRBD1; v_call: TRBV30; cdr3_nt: TGTGCCTGGAGTCCTAGGACAGGCTCCGGCTACACCTTC; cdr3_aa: CAWSPRTGSGYTF
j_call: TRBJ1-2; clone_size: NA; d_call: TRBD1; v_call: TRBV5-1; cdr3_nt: TGCGCCAGCAGCGTGGACAGGGGTCCCTATGGCTACACCTTC; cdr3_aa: CASSVDRGPYGYTF
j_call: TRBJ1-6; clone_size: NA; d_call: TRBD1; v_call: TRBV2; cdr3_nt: TGTGCCAGCAGTACGGGCTCGAGCAGGGGGGAATCACCCCTCCACTTT; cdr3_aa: CASSTGSSRGESPLHF
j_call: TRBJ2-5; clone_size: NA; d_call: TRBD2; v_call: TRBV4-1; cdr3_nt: TGCGCCAGCAGCCAAGACGTCTCAGCGGGGGAGACCCAGTACTTC; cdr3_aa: CASSQDVSAGETQYF
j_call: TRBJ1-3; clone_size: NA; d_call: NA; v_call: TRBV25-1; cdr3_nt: TGTGCCACCATCAGCTCTGGAAACACCATATATTTT; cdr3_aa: CATISSGNTIYF
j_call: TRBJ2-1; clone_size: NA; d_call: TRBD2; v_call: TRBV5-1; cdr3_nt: TGCGCCAGCAGCTTGGGATTAGGGGGACTAGCTTCCTACAATGAGCAGTTCTTC; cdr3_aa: CASSLGLGGLASYNEQFF
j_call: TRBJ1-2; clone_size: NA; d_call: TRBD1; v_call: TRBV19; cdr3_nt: TGTGCCAGTAGTATCGGTACCGGGACAGGGGACGGTGGCTACACCTTC; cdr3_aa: CASSIGTGTGDGGYTF
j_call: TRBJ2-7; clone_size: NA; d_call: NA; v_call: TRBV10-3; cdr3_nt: TGTGCCATCAGTGAGTCGCAGGCCGCCTACGAGCAGTACTTC; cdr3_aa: CAISESQAAYEQYF
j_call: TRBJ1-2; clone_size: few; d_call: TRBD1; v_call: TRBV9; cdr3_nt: TGTGCCAGCAGCCCCGGGACAGGGAACTATGGCTACACCTTC; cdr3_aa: CASSPGTGNYGYTF
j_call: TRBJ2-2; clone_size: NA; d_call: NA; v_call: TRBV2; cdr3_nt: TGTGCCAGCACCGGATGGGGGGAAGGCGGGGAGCTGTTTTTT; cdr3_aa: CASTGWGEGGELFF
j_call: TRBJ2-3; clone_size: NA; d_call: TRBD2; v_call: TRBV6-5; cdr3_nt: TGTGCCAGCAGTAGCGGGGGGATGACAGATACGCAGTATTTT; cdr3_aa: CASSSGGMTDTQYF
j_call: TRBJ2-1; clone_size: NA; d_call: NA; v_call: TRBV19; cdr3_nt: TGTGCCAGTAGAAGGGGGGGCCGCAATGAGCAGTTCTTC; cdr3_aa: CASRRGGRNEQFF
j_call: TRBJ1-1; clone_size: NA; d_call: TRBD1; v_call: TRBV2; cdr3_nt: TGTGCCAGCAGTGAAACAGGGGGCGCGAGTATAACTGAAGCTTTCTTT; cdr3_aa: CASSETGGASITEAFF
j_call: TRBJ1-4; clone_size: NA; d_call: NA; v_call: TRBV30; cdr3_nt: TGTGCCTGGAGCGCCGACTCGGGAAAACTGTTTTTT; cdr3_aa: CAWSADSGKLFF
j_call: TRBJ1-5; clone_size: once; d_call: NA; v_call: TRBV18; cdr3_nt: TGTGCCAGCTCCCGTCGGACAGAGAATCAGCCCCAGCATTTT; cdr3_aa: CASSRRTENQPQHF
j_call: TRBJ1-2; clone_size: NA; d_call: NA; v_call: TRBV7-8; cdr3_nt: TGTGCCAGCAGCTTAGTGGGCAGGGAATTTAACTATGGCTACACCTTC; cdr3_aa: CASSLVGREFNYGYTF
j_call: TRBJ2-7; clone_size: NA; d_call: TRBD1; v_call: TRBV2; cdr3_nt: TGTGCCAGCAGTTGGACAGGGACCTACGAGCAGTACTTC; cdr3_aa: CASSWTGTYEQYF
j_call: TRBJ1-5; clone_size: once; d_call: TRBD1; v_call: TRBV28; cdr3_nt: TGTGCCAGCAGTACAGGGGGAACGGGCAATCAGCCCCAGCATTTT; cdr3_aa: CASSTGGTGNQPQHF
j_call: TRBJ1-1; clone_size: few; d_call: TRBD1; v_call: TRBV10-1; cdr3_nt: TGCGCCAGCAGTGTGACAGGGGACGAAGCTTTCTTT; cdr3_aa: CASSVTGDEAFF
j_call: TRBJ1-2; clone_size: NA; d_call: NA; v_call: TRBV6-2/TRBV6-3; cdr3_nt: TGTGCCAGCAGTTACCGGCGGGGGGATAAAGGTGGCTACACCTTC; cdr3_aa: CASSYRRGDKGGYTF
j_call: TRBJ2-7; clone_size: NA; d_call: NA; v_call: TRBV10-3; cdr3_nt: TGTGCCATCAGTGACCAGGGCGCGGGACCTTTATACGAGCAGTACTTC; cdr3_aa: CAISDQGAGPLYEQYF